A single sample gave rise to the 10 T cell receptor beta chains below, sequenced in a study of blood T cell repertoires in COVID-19. Profiled with immunoSEQ multiplex PCR; TCRdb holds only in-frame clones, not every one. The table has fewer than 300,000 clones, over 70% seen once. The sample taken for sequencing was peripheral blood. Every receptor here comes from a human donor in a cohort sampled during active COVID-19.

This chain joins TRBV6-2 or TRBV6-3 and TRBJ2-1, with 7 bases lining up with TRBD2. CDR3 size: 17 residues. Per germline, CDR1 MNHEY and CDR2 SVGEGT. The V and J ends lost 4 bases and 4 bases, in that order; junction bases with no gene match: 13. This CDR3 reads CASSSRQPTSTYNEQFF. The CDR3 DNA is TGTGCCAGCAGTTCCCGGCAACCGACTAGCACATACAATGAGCAGTTCTTC.

J is TRBJ2-7 and V is TRBV20-1, with a tentative D call TRBD1 (5 bases). The germline gives CDR1 DFQATT, CDR2 SNEGSKA (reference sequence). V was pared by 7 bases and J by 3 bases, with 10 bases between. The CDR3 runs 11 residues. CDR3 sequence reads: CSGQGNYEQYF. The CDR3 nucleotides are TGCAGTGGTCAGGGAAACTACGAGCAGTACTTC.

This chain joins TRBV19 and TRBJ1-5; 10 bases fit TRBD1. Unmatched junction bases numbered 5, after V lost 6 bases and J lost 9 bases. This CDR3 has 13 amino acids. Germline values: CDR1 LNHDA, CDR2 SQIVND (reference sequence). CDR3 in DNA: TGTGCCAGTAGGACAGGGGGCTTGGGGCCCCAGCATTTT. It translates to CASRTGGLGPQHF. Full variable domain (rest looked up from reference TRBV19 and TRBJ1-5): DGGITQSPKYLFRKEGQNVTLSCEQNLNHDAMYWYRQDPGQGLRLIYYSQIVNDFQKGDIAEGYSVSREKKESFPLTVTSAQKNPTAFYLCASRTGGLGPQHFGDGTRLSIL.

CDR3 sequence: CAISEKGSRSYEQYF. The CDR3 region has the DNA TGTGCCATCAGTGAGAAAGGGAGTAGGTCCTACGAGCAGTACTTC. J is TRBJ2-7 and V is TRBV10-3; D is perhaps TRBD2 (5 bases). Germline V CDR1 and CDR2: ENHRY, SYGVKD. Trimming took 2 bases from V and 1 from J, leaving 12 bases between them. This CDR3 comprises 15 residues.

This clone was detected a few times. The rearrangement joins TRBV2 to TRBJ1-3; D perhaps matches TRBD1 (6 bases). The CDR3 is 15 residues long. V was clipped by 6 bases and J by 0 bases, with 12 bases between them. The germline V gene encodes CDR1 SNHLY and CDR2 FYNNEI. CDR3 nucleotide sequence: TGTGCCAGCAGAGACGGACAGCACTCTGGAAACACCATATATTTT. Translation: CASRDGQHSGNTIYF. Using reference TRBV2 and TRBJ1-3 for the parts outside the CDR3, the full variable domain is EPEVTQTPSHQVTQMGQEVILRCVPISNHLYFYWYRQILGQKVEFLVSFYNNEISEKSEIFDDQFSVERPDGSNFTLKIRSTKLEDSAMYFCASRDGQHSGNTIYFGEGSWLTVV.

This sequence joins TRBV15 and TRBJ1-3; no clear D. There are 12 residues in the CDR3. The germline V and J ends were trimmed by 8 bases and 1 base, with 6 bases remaining between them. In germline, CDR1 is LNHNV, CDR2 YYDKDF (reference sequence). In nucleotides, the CDR3 is TGTGCCACCCCCCAGTCTGGAAACACCATATATTTT. Encoded protein: CATPQSGNTIYF.

V and J are TRBV20-1 and TRBJ1-1; 9 bases are shared with TRBD1. Germline V gene data show CDR1 as DFQATT and CDR2 as SNEGSKA (reference sequence). The CDR3 contains 11 residues. The J segment lost 11 bases and the V segment lost 5 bases, leaving 6 bases of the junction unmatched. In DNA, the CDR3 is TGCAGTGCTCCACAGGGGGCGGGGGCTTTCTTT. Its protein is CSAPQGAGAFF.

The chain has TRBV29-1 and TRBJ2-1; tentatively, D is TRBD1 (6 bases). The CDR3 has 15 amino acids. The V gene lost 7 bases and the J gene lost 7 bases, with 23 bases spanning the gap. Germline values: CDR1 SQVTM, CDR2 ANQGSEA. CDR3 bases: TGCAGCGCAGAGGGACATCCTTCCCGAAGGAATGAGCAGTTCTTC. This encodes CSAEGHPSRRNEQFF.

The J gene is TRBJ1-5, the V gene TRBV10-3; D possibly corresponds to TRBD1 (5 bases). In germline, CDR1 is ENHRY, CDR2 SYGVKD. Trimming pared 10 bases from V and 6 bases from J, leaving 19 bases between. This CDR3 contains 14 residues. In DNA form, the CDR3 reads TGTGCCACCTCGTCGGGGGAAGAAGGTCAGCCCCAGCATTTT. Translation gives CATSSGEEGQPQHF.

The chain joins TRBV6-4 to TRBJ2-3; 9 positions agree with TRBD2. V lost 2 bases to trimming and J lost 4 bases; unmatched junction nucleotides: 1. Germline V gene data show CDR1 as MRHNA and CDR2 as SNTAGT. The length of the CDR3 is 14 residues. CDR3 region: CASSDVAGADTQYF. CDR3 DNA: TGTGCCAGCAGTGACGTAGCGGGAGCAGATACGCAGTATTTT.